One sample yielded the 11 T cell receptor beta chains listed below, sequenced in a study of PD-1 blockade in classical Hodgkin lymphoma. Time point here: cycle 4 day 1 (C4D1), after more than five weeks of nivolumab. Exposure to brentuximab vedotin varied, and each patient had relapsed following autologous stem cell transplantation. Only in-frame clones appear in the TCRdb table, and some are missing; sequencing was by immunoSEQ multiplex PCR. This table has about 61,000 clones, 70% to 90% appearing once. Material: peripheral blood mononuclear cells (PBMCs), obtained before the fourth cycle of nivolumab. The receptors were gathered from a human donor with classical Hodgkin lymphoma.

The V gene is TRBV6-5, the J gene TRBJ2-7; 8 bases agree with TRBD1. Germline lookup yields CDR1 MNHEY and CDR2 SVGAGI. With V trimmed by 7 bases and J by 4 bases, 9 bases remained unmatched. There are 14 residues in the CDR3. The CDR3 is CASISRQGRYEQYF. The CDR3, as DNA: TGTGCCAGCATTTCCAGACAGGGGAGATACGAGCAGTACTTC.

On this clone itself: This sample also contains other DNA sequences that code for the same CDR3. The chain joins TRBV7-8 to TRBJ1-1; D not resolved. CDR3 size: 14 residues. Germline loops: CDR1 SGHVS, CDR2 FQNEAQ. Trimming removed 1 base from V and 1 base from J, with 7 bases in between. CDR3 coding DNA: TGTGCCAGCAGCTTAGTTGCAGGGAACACTGAAGCTTTCTTT. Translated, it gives CASSLVAGNTEAFF. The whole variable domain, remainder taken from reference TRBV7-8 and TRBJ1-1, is GAGVSQSPRYKVAKRGQDVALRCDPISGHVSLFWYQQALGQGPEFLTYFQNEAQLDKSGLPSDRFFAERPEGSVSTLKIQRTQQEDSAVYLCASSLVAGNTEAFFGQGTRLTVV.

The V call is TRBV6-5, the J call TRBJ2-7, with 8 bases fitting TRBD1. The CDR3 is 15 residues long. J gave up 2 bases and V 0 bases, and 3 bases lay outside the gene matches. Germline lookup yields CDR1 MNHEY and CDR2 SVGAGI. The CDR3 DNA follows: TGTGCCAGCAGTTACTCGGAACAGGGGGCCTACGAGCAGTACTTC. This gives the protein CASSYSEQGAYEQYF.

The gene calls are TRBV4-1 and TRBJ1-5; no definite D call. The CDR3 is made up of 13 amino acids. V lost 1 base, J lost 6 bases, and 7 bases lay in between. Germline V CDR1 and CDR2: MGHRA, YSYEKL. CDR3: CASSQAGIQPQHF. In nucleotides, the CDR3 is TGCGCCAGCAGCCAAGCGGGGATTCAGCCCCAGCATTTT.

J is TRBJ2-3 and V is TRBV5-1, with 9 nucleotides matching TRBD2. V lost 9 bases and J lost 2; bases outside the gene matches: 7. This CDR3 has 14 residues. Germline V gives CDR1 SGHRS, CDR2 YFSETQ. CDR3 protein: CATSERGDTDTQYF. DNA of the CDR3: TGCGCCACTTCGGAGCGGGGGGACACAGATACGCAGTATTTT.

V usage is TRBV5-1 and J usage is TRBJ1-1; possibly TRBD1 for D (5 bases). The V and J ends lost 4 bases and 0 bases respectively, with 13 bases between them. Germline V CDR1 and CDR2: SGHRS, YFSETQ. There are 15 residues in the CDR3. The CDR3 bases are TGCGCCAGCAGCCCCGATCGGGGCCTGAACACTGAAGCTTTCTTT. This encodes CASSPDRGLNTEAFF. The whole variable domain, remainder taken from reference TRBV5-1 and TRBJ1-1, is KAGVTQTPRYLIKTRGQQVTLSCSPISGHRSVSWYQQTPGQGLQFLFEYFSETQRNKGNFPGRFSGRQFSNSRSEMNVSTLELGDSALYLCASSPDRGLNTEAFFGQGTRLTVV.

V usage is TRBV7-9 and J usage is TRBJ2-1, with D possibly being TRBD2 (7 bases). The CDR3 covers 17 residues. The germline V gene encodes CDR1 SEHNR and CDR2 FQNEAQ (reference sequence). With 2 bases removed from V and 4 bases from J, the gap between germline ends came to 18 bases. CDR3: CASSLSLAGDIYNEQFF. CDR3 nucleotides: TGTGCCAGCAGCTTATCGTTGGCGGGGGACATATACAATGAGCAGTTCTTC.

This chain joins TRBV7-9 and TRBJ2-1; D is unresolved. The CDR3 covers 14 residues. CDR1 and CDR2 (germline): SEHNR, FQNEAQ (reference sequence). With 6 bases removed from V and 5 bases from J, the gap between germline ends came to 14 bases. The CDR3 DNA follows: TGTGCCAGCAGGAGGACGTGGGCCGACAATGAGCAGTTCTTC. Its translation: CASRRTWADNEQFF.

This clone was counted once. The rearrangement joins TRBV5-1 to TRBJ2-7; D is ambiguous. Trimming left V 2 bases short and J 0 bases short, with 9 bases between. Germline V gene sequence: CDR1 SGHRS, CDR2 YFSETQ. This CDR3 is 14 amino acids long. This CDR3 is CASSLGSSSYEQYF. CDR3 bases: TGCGCCAGCAGCTTAGGCAGCAGCTCCTACGAGCAGTACTTC.

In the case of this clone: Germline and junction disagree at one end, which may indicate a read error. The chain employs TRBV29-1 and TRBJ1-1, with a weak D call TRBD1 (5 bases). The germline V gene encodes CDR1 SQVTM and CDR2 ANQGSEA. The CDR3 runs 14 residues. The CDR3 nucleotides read TGCAGCGTTTTGGGGGGGATGATGAACGCTGAAGCTTTCTTT. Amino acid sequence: CSVLGGMMNAEAFF.

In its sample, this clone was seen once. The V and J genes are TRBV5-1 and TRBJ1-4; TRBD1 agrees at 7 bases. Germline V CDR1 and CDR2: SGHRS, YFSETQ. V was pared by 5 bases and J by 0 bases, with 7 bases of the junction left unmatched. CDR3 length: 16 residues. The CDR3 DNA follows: TGCGCCAGCAGTTCAACCGGGACAGCAACTAATGAAAAACTGTTTTTT. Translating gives CASSSTGTATNEKLFF.